Following are 24 T cell receptor beta chains from one sample sequenced in a study of PD-L1 blockade in urothelial cancer. As to time point: pretreatment peripheral blood. TCRdb keeps only in-frame clones here, not all; method: immunoSEQ multiplex PCR. The sample has tens of thousands of clones, roughly 78% seen once; the top ten hold around 9.3%. Sequencing used PBMCs, obtained around atezolizumab (anti-PD-L1) treatment. The origin of the receptors is a man between 65 and 85 years old with urothelial cancer.

The gene calls are TRBV2 and TRBJ2-5; 11 nucleotides align to TRBD2. V lost 2 bases to trimming and J lost 3 bases; unmatched junction nucleotides: 8. The CDR3 length is 17 residues. Germline lookup yields CDR1 SNHLY and CDR2 FYNNEI. CDR3 sequence reads: CASSEPSGLAAEETQYF. CDR3 DNA: TGTGCCAGCAGTGAACCATCGGGACTAGCGGCAGAAGAGACCCAGTACTTC.

This rearrangement joins TRBV28 to TRBJ2-2, with D possibly TRBD1 on 6 matching bases. The germline V gene encodes CDR1 MDHEN and CDR2 SYDVKM. CDR3 length: 13 amino acids. V lost 5 bases and J 6 bases, leaving 10 bases between the germline ends. In DNA form, the CDR3 reads TGTGCCAGCAGTAAGACAGGTCCCGGGGAGCTGTTTTTT. It yields the protein CASSKTGPGELFF.

The CDR3 nucleotides are TGTGCCAGCAGCTCCCGACAGTCTGAAGCTTTCTTT. This translates into CASSSRQSEAFF. V usage is TRBV5-5 and J usage is TRBJ1-1; possible D gene TRBD1, 5 bases. V lost 3 bases, J lost 6 bases, and 9 bases lay in between. This CDR3 is 12 amino acids long. CDR1 and CDR2 (germline): SGHKS, YYEKEE (reference sequence).

The V gene is TRBV11-2, the J gene TRBJ2-1; D perhaps matches TRBD2 (6 bases). There are 15 residues in the CDR3. The germline V gene has CDR1 SGHAT and CDR2 FQNNGV. Trimming shortened V by 3 bases and J by 0 bases, and 9 bases separated the two germline ends. In DNA form, the CDR3 reads TGTGCCAGCAGCTTCGGAGGGGACTCCTACAATGAGCAGTTCTTC. This codes for CASSFGGDSYNEQFF.

The rearrangement links TRBV5-1 to TRBJ2-1, with 10 bases identical to TRBD1. This CDR3 is built from 15 residues. In germline, CDR1 is SGHRS, CDR2 YFSETQ. Germline trimming cut 7 bases from V and 8 bases from J; bases unmatched to any gene: 12. The CDR3, as DNA: TGCGCCAGCGGCAGCGGGACAGGGGCTTATGATGAGCAGTTCTTC. Translation gives CASGSGTGAYDEQFF.

The chain is built from TRBV27 and TRBJ1-5, with 7 positions matching TRBD1. V trimming: 5 bases; J trimming: 5 bases; junction bases outside the gene matches: 9. CDR1 is MNHEY and CDR2 is SMNVEV in the germline V gene (reference sequence). This CDR3 is built from 15 residues. This chain's CDR3 is CASSRWTGGDQPQHF. The DNA for the CDR3 is TGTGCCAGCAGTAGGTGGACAGGTGGGGATCAGCCCCAGCATTTT.

The J gene is TRBJ1-1, the V gene TRBV28, with D uncertain. This CDR3 has 13 residues. V was shortened by 2 bases and J by 6 bases, with 10 bases between the two germline ends. Per germline, CDR1 MDHEN and CDR2 SYDVKM. CDR3 residues: CASSLRLLAEAFF. DNA of the CDR3: TGTGCCAGCAGTTTACGACTGTTGGCTGAAGCTTTCTTT. Filled out from reference TRBV28 and TRBJ1-1, the complete variable domain reads DVKVTQSSRYLVKRTGEKVFLECVQDMDHENMFWYRQDPGLGLRLIYFSYDVKMKEKGDIPEGYSVSREKKERFSLILESASTNQTSMYLCASSLRLLAEAFFGQGTRLTVV.

The chain combines TRBV19 with TRBJ1-1; D is ambiguous. V was trimmed by 9 bases and J by 1 base, leaving 12 bases between them. Germline CDR1 LNHDA, CDR2 SQIVND (reference sequence). The CDR3 has 13 residues. CDR3 loop: CASSLSWNTEAFF. Here the CDR3 DNA reads TGTGCCAGCTCACTGTCATGGAACACTGAAGCTTTCTTT.

The gene calls are TRBV5-1 and TRBJ2-5; 11 nucleotides agree with TRBD1. In germline, CDR1 is SGHRS, CDR2 YFSETQ. V shed 0 bases and J 3 bases; nucleotides not matched to a gene: 4. The CDR3 is 16 amino acids. This CDR3 is CASSLGTGGSEETQYF. CDR3 sequence (DNA): TGCGCCAGCAGCTTGGGGACAGGGGGCTCGGAAGAGACCCAGTACTTC.

The V gene is TRBV18, the J gene TRBJ2-3, with TRBD2 matching over 12 bases. The germline gives CDR1 KGHSH, CDR2 LQKENI. The V gene end was trimmed by 3 bases and the J gene end by 2 bases; junction bases not matched to a gene: 3. The CDR3 extends over 16 amino acids. CDR3 sequence: CASSPSSGRATDTQYF. The CDR3 coding sequence is TGTGCCAGCTCACCCTCTAGCGGGAGGGCCACAGATACGCAGTATTTT.

The chain recombines TRBV28 with TRBJ2-5; 10 bases are a match to TRBD1. Germline CDR1 reads MDHEN; CDR2 reads SYDVKM. Germline trimming cut 3 bases from V and 2 bases from J; bases unmatched to any gene: 3. The CDR3 runs to 15 residues. The CDR3 reads CASSLRTGGQETQYF. In DNA form, the CDR3 reads TGTGCCAGCAGTTTGAGGACAGGGGGACAAGAGACCCAGTACTTC.

The rearrangement uses TRBV6-4 and TRBJ2-1; maybe TRBD1 (5 bases). The CDR3 is made up of 16 amino acids. The V end lost 7 bases, the J end lost 4 bases, and 20 bases lay between the germline ends. The V gene's germline CDR1 is MRHNA and CDR2 SNTAGT. Here the CDR3 reads CASNLREIGIYNEQFF. CDR3 nucleotides: TGTGCCAGCAACCTCAGGGAAATCGGAATTTACAATGAGCAGTTCTTC.

This clone has just a few counts. This rearrangement joins TRBV19 to TRBJ1-2; D not resolved. Germline CDR1 and CDR2: LNHDA and SQIVND (reference sequence). CDR3 length: 13 residues. Trimming removed 2 bases from V and 3 bases from J, with 7 bases in between. CDR3 region: CASSIMEDYGYTF. The CDR3 DNA reads TGTGCCAGTAGTATAATGGAGGACTATGGCTACACCTTC.

The chain links TRBV4-1 to TRBJ1-1; TRBD1 agrees at 10 bases. This CDR3 region has 16 residues. Germline assignment: CDR1 MGHRA and CDR2 YSYEKL. Trimming removed 3 bases from V and 3 bases from J; junction bases left unmatched: 7. This chain's CDR3 is CASSHLSGTGDTEAFF. CDR3 nucleotides: TGCGCCAGCAGCCATCTTTCCGGGACAGGGGACACTGAAGCTTTCTTT.

In DNA form, the CDR3 reads TGTGCCTGGAGTGTACTTGACTACGAGCAGTTCTTC. Its translation: CAWSVLDYEQFF. This chain connects TRBV30 to TRBJ2-1; TRBD2 might be the D (5 bases). The CDR3 is 12 amino acids. Germline CDR1 reads GTSNPN; CDR2 reads SVGIG (reference sequence). V lost 0 bases and J lost 10, with 10 bases in between.

This chain uses TRBV11-1 with TRBJ2-7; a possible D gene is TRBD2 (5 bases). The CDR3 consists of 14 residues. Germline values: CDR1 SGHAT, CDR2 FQDESV (reference sequence). The V end lost 1 base, the J end lost 5 bases, and 12 bases lay between the germline ends. CDR3 nucleotide sequence: TGTGCCAGCAGCTTAGATCGGGGTATCGACGAGCAGTACTTC. Protein: CASSLDRGIDEQYF.

Only a few counts were recorded for this clone. The chain joins TRBV5-1 to TRBJ2-2; D may be TRBD1 (6 bases). The CDR3 extends over 14 amino acids. V lost 4 bases and J 5 bases, leaving 12 bases between the germline ends. Germline values: CDR1 SGHRS, CDR2 YFSETQ. This CDR3 is CASSHPTGTGELFF. The CDR3 DNA reads TGCGCCAGCAGCCACCCAACAGGGACCGGGGAGCTGTTTTTT.

The CDR3 sequence: CASSYTGSTGELFF. In DNA form, the CDR3 reads TGTGCCAGCAGTTATACAGGGTCCACCGGGGAGCTGTTTTTT. This rearrangement joins TRBV28 to TRBJ2-2, with a possible D match to TRBD1 (6 bases). The CDR3 loop spans 14 amino acids. From germline, CDR1 is MDHEN and CDR2 SYDVKM. The V end lost 4 bases, the J end lost 4 bases, and 10 bases lay between the germline ends.

The V gene is TRBV28, the J gene TRBJ2-5, with D perhaps matching TRBD1 (6 bases). This CDR3 spans 14 amino acids. V was pared by 2 bases and J by 5 bases, with 12 bases between. CDR1 and CDR2 (germline): MDHEN, SYDVKM. The CDR3 loop reads CASSLTGFGETQYF. The DNA of the CDR3 is TGTGCCAGCAGTTTAACAGGGTTTGGGGAGACCCAGTACTTC.

CDR3 protein: CASSRGQGSGANVLTF. The CDR3 coding sequence is TGTGCCAGCAGCCGCGGACAGGGCTCTGGGGCCAACGTCCTGACTTTC. This sequence joins TRBV2 and TRBJ2-6, with 8 bases lining up with TRBD1. The CDR3 extends over 16 amino acids. The V gene end was trimmed by 6 bases and the J gene end by 0 bases; junction bases not matched to a gene: 4. Germline V lookup: CDR1 SNHLY, CDR2 FYNNEI.

Details on this clone: Other DNA sequences of this sample code for an identical CDR3. The chain is built from TRBV7-9 and TRBJ2-7; 9 bases match TRBD2. V lost 3 bases and J lost 3; bases outside the gene matches: 0. CDR1 is SEHNR and CDR2 is FQNEAQ in the germline V gene (reference sequence). The CDR3 is 13 residues long. CDR3 DNA sequence: TGTGCCAGCAGCTTTAGCGGGAGCTACGAGCAGTACTTC. Translation gives CASSFSGSYEQYF. Drawing the rest from reference TRBV7-9 and TRBJ2-7, the complete variable domain is DTGVSQNPRHKITKRGQNVTFRCDPISEHNRLYWYRQTLGQGPEFLTYFQNEAQLEKSRLLSDRFSAERPKGSFSTLEIQRTEQGDSAMYLCASSFSGSYEQYFGPGTRLTVT.

V is TRBV4-1 and J is TRBJ1-3; possibly TRBD1 for D (5 bases). CDR1 MGHRA and CDR2 YSYEKL come from the germline V gene. This CDR3 is built from 16 residues. Trimming stripped 0 bases from V and 5 bases from J, with 14 bases between. Here the CDR3 DNA reads TGCGCCAGCAGCCAAGATCGAGGGCGGGGGAGAAACACCATATATTTT. Encoded protein: CASSQDRGRGRNTIYF.

Here the CDR3 DNA reads TGTGCCAGCAGCCCCGGGACTACAGATACGCAGTATTTT. Its protein product is CASSPGTTDTQYF. The genes are TRBV7-8 and TRBJ2-3; D might be TRBD2 (6 bases). Germline lookup yields CDR1 SGHVS and CDR2 FQNEAQ. The V end lost 5 bases, the J end lost 3 bases, and 9 bases lay between the germline ends. CDR3 length: 13 residues.

V usage is TRBV5-4 and J usage is TRBJ1-1, with 9 bases matching TRBD1. V shed 5 bases, J shed 0 bases, and the junction held 11 bases outside the gene matches. This CDR3 is built from 17 residues. Germline-derived CDR1 and CDR2 are SGHNT and YYREEE (reference sequence). The CDR3 loop reads CASRGTGPTSMNTEAFF. The CDR3 DNA sequence: TGTGCCAGCAGGGGGACAGGGCCGACCTCTATGAACACTGAAGCTTTCTTT.